This entry is about one T cell receptor (beta chain). This clonotype has a count of ten or more. The antigen this receptor binds is unknown. No base quality values were provided; no much bigger clone lies one nucleotide off. The entry originates in a study of T cells after yellow fever vaccination (dated by TCRdb to the late 2010s). Study-level background: The SMART-Seq v4 Ultra Low Input RNA kit was used to prepare libraries from fractions with low cell numbers. To follow T-cell clones before and after both primary and booster YFV17D yellow fever vaccination, bulk TCR alpha and beta repertoires underwent longitudinal sequencing. Blood was drawn at multiple timepoints before and after primary and secondary immunization, with bulk PBMC replicates and cell subsets isolated. The cohort comprised two healthy male donors, one aged 18 to 30 and one aged 30 to 40 years. General conclusions and limits of the study: Compared with the primary T-cell response, the secondary T-cell response was faster but weaker, reaching its peak on day 5 rather than on day 15. FACS-sorted repertoires could contain abundant contaminating clonotypes from the bulk population, so computational filtering was required. The study included only a couple of donors, which limits how far the findings can be generalized. Most clones expanded after primary vaccination were re-detected after the booster (about 96% of CD4 and more than 70% of CD8), suggesting broad memory maintenance. A small fraction of clonotypes appeared in both the CD4 and CD8 compartments, likely as a result of convergent recombination.

This sample's treatment or condition label indicates: live attenuated yellow fever vaccine strain. At every blood-draw timepoint, two biological replicates of bulk PBMCs were collected. A standard Ficoll-Paque protocol was used to isolate PBMCs from peripheral blood. TriZol was used to extract RNA from bulk PBMCs, CD4 and CD8 fractions, and dextramer-positive and dextramer-negative fractions. The instrument given in TCRdb is Illumina NovaSeq 6000. TCR cDNA was made using 5'RACE template switching, a step that added a universal primer site and unique molecular identifiers. Priming for cDNA synthesis came from both the TCR alpha and TCR beta constant segments. Library amplification used two PCR steps, and the second PCR step added sample barcodes and sequencing adapters. Libraries were sequenced on Illumina HiSeq 2500 (2x100 bp) or NovaSeq (2x150 bp). The paper's data handling went like this. Reads were demultiplexed and collapsed into UMI consensus sequences with MIGEC, and V(D)J alignment was performed with MiXCR. Vaccine-responding clonotypes were defined with edgeR using replicate PBMC samples, requiring FDR below 0.01 and a log2 fold change above 5 up to day 15. Each bulk clonotype received a CD4 or CD8 identity based on whether the sequenced CD4 or CD8 repertoire contained that clonotype at higher abundance. In TCRdb, the public reads were trimmed at Q25 with fastp and aligned with MiXCR, with productive beta chains retained. Rows with a matching CDR3 protein are joined into one entry that keeps the most common DNA and genes. The V and J calls and clone size are TCRdb's, not the authors'. The sample data list about 320,000 distinct CDR3 sequences, and approximately 4.5% of these were observed just once. Approximately 20% of the sample is held by the ten biggest clonotypes.

The source is a man aged 18 to 30 who received the YFV17D yellow fever vaccine. The sequencing used PBMCs, collected 15 days after the yellow fever booster vaccination.

In nucleotides, the sequence is TGTGCCAGCAGCTTACGGGACAGGCGACGGAACACTGAAGCTTTCTTT. It translates as CASSLRDRRRNTEAFF. The rearrangement combines TRBV7-6 with TRBJ1-1; a stretch of 8 junction bases matches TRBD1. The germline V gene provides CDR1 SGHVS and CDR2 FNYEAQ. The CDR3 numbers 16 residues from cysteine through phenylalanine. Just CDR3 DNA is preserved here, 48 bases in frame from base 1. Trimming takes 2 bases off V and 1 base off J; junction bases not matched to a gene: 6.